The following is a T cell receptor (beta chain) sequence with its context. As yet, its antigen is unknown. The table came from immunoSEQ multiplex PCR; TCRdb's copy has only in-frame clones and leaves some out. The table includes more than 200,000 clones, over 50% detected once. This record belongs to a study of shared clonotypes between healthy human individuals. Study findings and constraints: A generally larger estimated richness was seen in naive subsets than in memory subsets. A handful of donors showed sharing of approximately 5% of naive CD4 clonotypes. Rarefaction gave evidence that sorted-subset sequencing remained incomplete despite large depth. The four-donor shared clonotypes exceeded non-shared clonotypes in generation probability, with non-shared ones scoring lower.

This CDR3 comprises 14 residues. The V and J ends lost 5 bases and 4 bases respectively, with 12 bases between them. Germline V gene sequence: CDR1 KGHSH, CDR2 LQKENI. This TCR came from a man aged 25 to 40 in good health. Material for sequencing was memory CD4+ T cells sorted from blood. The subset was: CD45RA-negative fraction. V and J are TRBV18 and TRBJ1-5; D is unresolved. Here the CDR3 DNA reads TGTGCCAGCTCAGATACGCAACAGAATCAGCCCCAGCATTTT. Residues: CASSDTQQNQPQHF. The whole variable domain, filled in from reference TRBV18 and TRBJ1-5, reads NAGVMQNPRHLVRRRGQEARLRCSPMKGHSHVYWYRQLPEEGLKFMVYLQKENIIDESGMPKERFSAEFPKEGPSILRIQQVVRGDSAAYFCASSDTQQNQPQHFGDGTRLSIL.